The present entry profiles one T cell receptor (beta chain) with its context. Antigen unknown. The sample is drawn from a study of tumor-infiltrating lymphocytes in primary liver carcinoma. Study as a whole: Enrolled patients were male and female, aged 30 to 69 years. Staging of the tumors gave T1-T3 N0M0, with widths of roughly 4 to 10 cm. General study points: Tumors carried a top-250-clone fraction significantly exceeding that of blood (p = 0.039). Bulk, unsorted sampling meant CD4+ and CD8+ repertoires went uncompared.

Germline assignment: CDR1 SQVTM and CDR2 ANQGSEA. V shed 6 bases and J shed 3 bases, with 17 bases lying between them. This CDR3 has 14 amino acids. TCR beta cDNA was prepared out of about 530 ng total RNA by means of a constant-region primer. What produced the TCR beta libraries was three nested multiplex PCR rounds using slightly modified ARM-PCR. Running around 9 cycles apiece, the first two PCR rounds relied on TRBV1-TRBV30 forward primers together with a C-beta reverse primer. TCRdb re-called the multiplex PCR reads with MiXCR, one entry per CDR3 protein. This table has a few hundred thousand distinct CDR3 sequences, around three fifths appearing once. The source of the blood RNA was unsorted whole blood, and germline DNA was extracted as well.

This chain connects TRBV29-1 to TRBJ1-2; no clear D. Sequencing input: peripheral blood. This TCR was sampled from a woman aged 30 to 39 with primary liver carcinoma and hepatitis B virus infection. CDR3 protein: CSVDPGLDYYGYTF. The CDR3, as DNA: TGCAGCGTAGATCCGGGCCTCGACTACTATGGCTACACCTTC.